This T cell receptor beta chain was recovered during a study of cytomegalovirus exposure and HLA in healthy donors. V trimming: 3 bases; J trimming: 5 bases; junction bases outside the gene matches: 6. In germline, CDR1 is MDHEN, CDR2 SYDVKM. CDR3 length equals 14 residues. With 60 Vbeta and 13 Jbeta primers, the PCR was carried out. This table comes from immunoSEQ multiplex PCR, and its TCRdb copy is limited to in-frame clones, with some not included. This sample's table reports under 100,000 clones. The sequenced material came from PBMCs. This TCR was sampled from a man younger than 45 in good health and CMV-seronegative. The chain couples TRBV28 to TRBJ1-1, with 7 positions matching TRBD1. CDR3 DNA sequence: TGTGCCAGCAGTTTGGACAGGCGATATACTGAAGCTTTCTTT. This translates into CASSLDRRYTEAFF.